There are a few counts of the clone carrying this TCR beta chain. Its matching antigen is unknown. As the library was built, unique molecular identifiers were attached to individual cDNA molecules. In the authors' workflow: Ranging from roughly 23,224 to 700,000, TCR counts per sample had a median value of around 94,000. TCRdb passed the RACE reads through MiXCR, listing each CDR3 protein once. TCRdb's processing, not the study's, gives the V and J calls here. The repertoire holds about 70,000 distinct CDR3 sequences, with approximately 6.2% as singletons. Time point in this sample: healthy volunteer bleed at 6 weeks. Total RNA came from unfractionated whole blood. The entry originates in a study of human T cells and chemical hapten exposure. Points from the study as a whole: The study found that DPC sensitization did not change TCRs above 1 in 1000 frequency.

From germline, CDR1 is SGHAT and CDR2 FQNNGV. The CDR3 runs 14 residues. The trim removed 5 bases at V and 9 bases at J, leaving 7 bases unmatched. Input material: whole blood. The rearrangement links TRBV11-2 to TRBJ2-1, with 10 bases identical to TRBD2. This sequence was found in a female donor in good health. Some clones in this sample may be carry-over from other donors' samples. CDR3: CASSLGGLAIEQFF. The CDR3 DNA sequence: TGTGCCAGCAGCCTAGGGGGACTAGCGATTGAGCAGTTCTTC. The variable domain in full, completed from reference TRBV11-2 and TRBJ2-1, reads EAGVAQSPRYKIIEKRQSVAFWCNPISGHATLYWYQQILGQGPKLLIQFQNNGVVDDSQLPKDRFSAERLKGVDSTLKIQPAKLEDSAVYLCASSLGGLAIEQFFGPGTRLTVL.